This is a list of T cell receptor beta chains from one sample in a study of CD8 T cells in Susac syndrome. TCRdb redid the calling of the immunoSEQ multiplex PCR reads with MiXCR, one entry per CDR3 protein. The table includes about 210,000 distinct CDR3 sequences, around 96% detected once. Source material: CD4+ T cells from PBMCs. These receptors originate from a human donor with multiple sclerosis. Both conserved end residues are part of each CDR3. D genes are given only for firm matches.

CDR3nt	CDR3aa	d_gene	j_gene	v_gene
TGTGCCAGCAGCGTAGCAGCGGGGGGAATCGGTGAGCAGTTCTTC	CASSVAAGGIGEQFF	TRBD2	TRBJ2-1	TRBV9
TGTGCCAGCAGTTGGGCGCAGGGGACAGATACGCAGTATTTT	CASSWAQGTDTQYF	NA	TRBJ2-3	TRBV12-3/TRBV12-4
TGTGCCAGCAGTGAAGCCGACTATGGCTACACCTTC	CASSEADYGYTF	NA	TRBJ1-2	TRBV2
TGTGCCTGGAGTTCGGCGCTTGAAGCTTTCTTT	CAWSSALEAFF	NA	TRBJ1-1	TRBV30
TGCAGTGCTAGAGATCTAGCGGGGAGTAGCACAGATACGCAGTATTTT	CSARDLAGSSTDTQYF	TRBD2	TRBJ2-3	TRBV20-1
TGTGCCAGCAGCCTGCACTTTCAGAGCTCCTACGAGCAGTACTTC	CASSLHFQSSYEQYF	NA	TRBJ2-7	TRBV7-2
TGCAGCGTTGTGCAGAACTATGGCTACACCTTC	CSVVQNYGYTF	NA	TRBJ1-2	TRBV29-1
TGTGCCAGCAGCCAAGGGGCCAGGGGTAATGAAAAACTGTTTTTT	CASSQGARGNEKLFF	NA	TRBJ1-4	TRBV4-2
TGTGCCAGCAGCTCGCAGGCGGCCCGCACAGATACGCAGTATTTT	CASSSQAARTDTQYF	NA	TRBJ2-3	TRBV7-9
TGCAGTGCTTACGGGGACCGAGACACAGATACGCAGTATTTT	CSAYGDRDTDTQYF	NA	TRBJ2-3	TRBV20-1
TGTGCCACCAGAAGCGGCAGACGCACCGGGGAGCTGTTTTTT	CATRSGRRTGELFF	NA	TRBJ2-2	TRBV15
TGTGCCAGCACCAGATGGGGCATAGATGAAGCTTTCTTT	CASTRWGIDEAFF	NA	TRBJ1-1	TRBV5-6
TGTGCCAGCATGGCGGACAGCAAGGACGAGCAGTACTTC	CASMADSKDEQYF	NA	TRBJ2-7	TRBV12-3/TRBV12-4
TGTGCCAGCATCAAACAGGGGGCCCGAACTGAAGCTTTCTTT	CASIKQGARTEAFF	TRBD1	TRBJ1-1	TRBV2
TGTGCCAGCAAGGACAGGGTAGAGTGGGTCGGCGGCTACACCTTC	CASKDRVEWVGGYTF	TRBD1	TRBJ1-2	TRBV4-2
TGTGCCACCAGCAGAGACCAGGGGGCGAGGCCAGCCGAGCAGTACTTC	CATSRDQGARPAEQYF	TRBD1	TRBJ2-7	TRBV15
TGTGCCAGCTCACCAAGGTCGGCCAATAGCAATCAGCCCCAGCATTTT	CASSPRSANSNQPQHF	NA	TRBJ1-5	TRBV18
TGCAGTGCTGGCCATCCTCCACAGGGGGCAAAGTACGAGCAGTACTTC	CSAGHPPQGAKYEQYF	TRBD1	TRBJ2-7	TRBV20-1
TGCGCCAGCAGCTTGACAGGGGATGTTGGCTACACCTTC	CASSLTGDVGYTF	TRBD1	TRBJ1-2	TRBV5-1
TGTGCCAGCAAACCCGGGGGACAGGGCAACAATCAGCCCCAGCATTTT	CASKPGGQGNNQPQHF	TRBD1	TRBJ1-5	TRBV28
TGCAGTGCTAGAGATCTCACTCACTTCAATGAGCAGTTCTTC	CSARDLTHFNEQFF	NA	TRBJ2-1	TRBV20-1
TGCAGCGTTTACAGGGGCTGGGCTGGTGAAGCTTTCTTT	CSVYRGWAGEAFF	TRBD1	TRBJ1-1	TRBV29-1
TGTGCCAGCAGCTTGACCCAGGGTGGCTATGAGCAGTTCTTC	CASSLTQGGYEQFF	NA	TRBJ2-1	TRBV7-3
TGTGCCAGCAGTTCCCTGGGAGGACTAGCGGGAGGGGGTTACGAGCAGTACTTC	CASSSLGGLAGGGYEQYF	TRBD2	TRBJ2-7	TRBV28
TGCGCCAGCAGCCAAGTCTCTAGCGGGAGTTACGAGCAGTACTTC	CASSQVSSGSYEQYF	TRBD2	TRBJ2-7	TRBV4-1
TGCAGTGCTCCCGGACAGGGGGAGAATGAGCAGTTCTTC	CSAPGQGENEQFF	TRBD1	TRBJ2-1	TRBV20-1
TGCAGTGCTAGACTGTTCGGCGATGAGCAGTTCTTC	CSARLFGDEQFF	NA	TRBJ2-1	TRBV20-1
TGTGCCAGCAGTTTGCGGGGACTATCCTACAATGAGCAGTTCTTC	CASSLRGLSYNEQFF	TRBD2	TRBJ2-1	TRBV12-3/TRBV12-4
TGTGCCAGCAGCTGGGGGACTAGCGGGCGACCTTCACAAGAGACCCAGTACTTC	CASSWGTSGRPSQETQYF	TRBD2	TRBJ2-5	TRBV7-9